What follows describes a single T cell receptor (beta chain). The antigen remains unidentified. The record originates from a study of shared clonotypes between healthy human individuals. Overall study: CD4 naive cells filled three plates per donor, CD4 memory three, CD8 naive two and CD8 memory one.

Profiling relied on immunoSEQ multiplex PCR, and the TCRdb table lists in-frame clones only, not all of them. The table includes about 79,000 clones, about 63% detected once. The donors, healthy adults who were HIV-negative, had experienced no recent acute infections or vaccinations. Germline lookup yields CDR1 LGHNA and CDR2 YSLEER. Trimming at V came to 0 bases and at J to 0 bases, leaving 2 bases not matched to a gene. This CDR3 is 15 amino acids long. Whole-study findings and limits: Larger richness was generally estimated for naive than memory subsets. Rarefaction analysis demonstrated incomplete sorted-subset sequencing notwithstanding large depth.

This chain uses TRBV4-3 with TRBJ2-7; 7 bases line up with TRBD2. Material for sequencing was memory CD8+ T cells sorted from blood. Indicated subset: CD45RO+ cells pooled with CCR7-negative TemRA cells. This clonotype was obtained from a man aged 25-45 years in good health. This CDR3 is CASSQDTSASYEQYF. Written as DNA, the CDR3 is TGCGCCAGCAGCCAAGATACTAGCGCCTCCTACGAGCAGTACTTC.